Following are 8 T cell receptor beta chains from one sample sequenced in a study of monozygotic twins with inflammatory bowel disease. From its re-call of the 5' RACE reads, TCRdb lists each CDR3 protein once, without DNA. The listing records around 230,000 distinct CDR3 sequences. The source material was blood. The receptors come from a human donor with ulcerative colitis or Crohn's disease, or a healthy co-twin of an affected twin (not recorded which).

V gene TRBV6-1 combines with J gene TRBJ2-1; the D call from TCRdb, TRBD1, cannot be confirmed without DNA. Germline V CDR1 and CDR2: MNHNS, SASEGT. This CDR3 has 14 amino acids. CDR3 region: CASSTGTGVNEQFF.

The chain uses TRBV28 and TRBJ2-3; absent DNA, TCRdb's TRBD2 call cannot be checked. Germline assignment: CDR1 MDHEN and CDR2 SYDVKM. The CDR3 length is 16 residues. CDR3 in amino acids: CASIPASGGAEDTQYF.

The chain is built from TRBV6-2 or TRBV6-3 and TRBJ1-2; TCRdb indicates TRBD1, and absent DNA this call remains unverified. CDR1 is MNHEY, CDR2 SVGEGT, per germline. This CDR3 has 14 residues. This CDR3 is CASTHPGPNYGYTF.

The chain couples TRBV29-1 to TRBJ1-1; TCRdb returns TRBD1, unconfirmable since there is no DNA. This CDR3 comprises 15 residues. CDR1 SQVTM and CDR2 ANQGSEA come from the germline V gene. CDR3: CSVVGTGDVGTEAFF.

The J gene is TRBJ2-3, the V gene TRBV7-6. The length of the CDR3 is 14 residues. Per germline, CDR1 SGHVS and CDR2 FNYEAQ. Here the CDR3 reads CASSWRFSTDTQYF.

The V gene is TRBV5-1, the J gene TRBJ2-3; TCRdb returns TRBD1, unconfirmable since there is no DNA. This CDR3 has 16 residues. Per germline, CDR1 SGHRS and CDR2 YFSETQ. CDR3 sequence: CASSGGRTGVTDTQYF.

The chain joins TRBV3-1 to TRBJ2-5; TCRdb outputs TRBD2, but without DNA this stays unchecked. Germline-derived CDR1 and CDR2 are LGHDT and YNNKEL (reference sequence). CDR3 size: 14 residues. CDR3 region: CASSRASGDETQYF.

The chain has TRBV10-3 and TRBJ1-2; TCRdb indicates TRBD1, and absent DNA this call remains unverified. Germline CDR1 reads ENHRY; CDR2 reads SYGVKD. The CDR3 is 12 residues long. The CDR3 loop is CAIRQGIRGYTF.